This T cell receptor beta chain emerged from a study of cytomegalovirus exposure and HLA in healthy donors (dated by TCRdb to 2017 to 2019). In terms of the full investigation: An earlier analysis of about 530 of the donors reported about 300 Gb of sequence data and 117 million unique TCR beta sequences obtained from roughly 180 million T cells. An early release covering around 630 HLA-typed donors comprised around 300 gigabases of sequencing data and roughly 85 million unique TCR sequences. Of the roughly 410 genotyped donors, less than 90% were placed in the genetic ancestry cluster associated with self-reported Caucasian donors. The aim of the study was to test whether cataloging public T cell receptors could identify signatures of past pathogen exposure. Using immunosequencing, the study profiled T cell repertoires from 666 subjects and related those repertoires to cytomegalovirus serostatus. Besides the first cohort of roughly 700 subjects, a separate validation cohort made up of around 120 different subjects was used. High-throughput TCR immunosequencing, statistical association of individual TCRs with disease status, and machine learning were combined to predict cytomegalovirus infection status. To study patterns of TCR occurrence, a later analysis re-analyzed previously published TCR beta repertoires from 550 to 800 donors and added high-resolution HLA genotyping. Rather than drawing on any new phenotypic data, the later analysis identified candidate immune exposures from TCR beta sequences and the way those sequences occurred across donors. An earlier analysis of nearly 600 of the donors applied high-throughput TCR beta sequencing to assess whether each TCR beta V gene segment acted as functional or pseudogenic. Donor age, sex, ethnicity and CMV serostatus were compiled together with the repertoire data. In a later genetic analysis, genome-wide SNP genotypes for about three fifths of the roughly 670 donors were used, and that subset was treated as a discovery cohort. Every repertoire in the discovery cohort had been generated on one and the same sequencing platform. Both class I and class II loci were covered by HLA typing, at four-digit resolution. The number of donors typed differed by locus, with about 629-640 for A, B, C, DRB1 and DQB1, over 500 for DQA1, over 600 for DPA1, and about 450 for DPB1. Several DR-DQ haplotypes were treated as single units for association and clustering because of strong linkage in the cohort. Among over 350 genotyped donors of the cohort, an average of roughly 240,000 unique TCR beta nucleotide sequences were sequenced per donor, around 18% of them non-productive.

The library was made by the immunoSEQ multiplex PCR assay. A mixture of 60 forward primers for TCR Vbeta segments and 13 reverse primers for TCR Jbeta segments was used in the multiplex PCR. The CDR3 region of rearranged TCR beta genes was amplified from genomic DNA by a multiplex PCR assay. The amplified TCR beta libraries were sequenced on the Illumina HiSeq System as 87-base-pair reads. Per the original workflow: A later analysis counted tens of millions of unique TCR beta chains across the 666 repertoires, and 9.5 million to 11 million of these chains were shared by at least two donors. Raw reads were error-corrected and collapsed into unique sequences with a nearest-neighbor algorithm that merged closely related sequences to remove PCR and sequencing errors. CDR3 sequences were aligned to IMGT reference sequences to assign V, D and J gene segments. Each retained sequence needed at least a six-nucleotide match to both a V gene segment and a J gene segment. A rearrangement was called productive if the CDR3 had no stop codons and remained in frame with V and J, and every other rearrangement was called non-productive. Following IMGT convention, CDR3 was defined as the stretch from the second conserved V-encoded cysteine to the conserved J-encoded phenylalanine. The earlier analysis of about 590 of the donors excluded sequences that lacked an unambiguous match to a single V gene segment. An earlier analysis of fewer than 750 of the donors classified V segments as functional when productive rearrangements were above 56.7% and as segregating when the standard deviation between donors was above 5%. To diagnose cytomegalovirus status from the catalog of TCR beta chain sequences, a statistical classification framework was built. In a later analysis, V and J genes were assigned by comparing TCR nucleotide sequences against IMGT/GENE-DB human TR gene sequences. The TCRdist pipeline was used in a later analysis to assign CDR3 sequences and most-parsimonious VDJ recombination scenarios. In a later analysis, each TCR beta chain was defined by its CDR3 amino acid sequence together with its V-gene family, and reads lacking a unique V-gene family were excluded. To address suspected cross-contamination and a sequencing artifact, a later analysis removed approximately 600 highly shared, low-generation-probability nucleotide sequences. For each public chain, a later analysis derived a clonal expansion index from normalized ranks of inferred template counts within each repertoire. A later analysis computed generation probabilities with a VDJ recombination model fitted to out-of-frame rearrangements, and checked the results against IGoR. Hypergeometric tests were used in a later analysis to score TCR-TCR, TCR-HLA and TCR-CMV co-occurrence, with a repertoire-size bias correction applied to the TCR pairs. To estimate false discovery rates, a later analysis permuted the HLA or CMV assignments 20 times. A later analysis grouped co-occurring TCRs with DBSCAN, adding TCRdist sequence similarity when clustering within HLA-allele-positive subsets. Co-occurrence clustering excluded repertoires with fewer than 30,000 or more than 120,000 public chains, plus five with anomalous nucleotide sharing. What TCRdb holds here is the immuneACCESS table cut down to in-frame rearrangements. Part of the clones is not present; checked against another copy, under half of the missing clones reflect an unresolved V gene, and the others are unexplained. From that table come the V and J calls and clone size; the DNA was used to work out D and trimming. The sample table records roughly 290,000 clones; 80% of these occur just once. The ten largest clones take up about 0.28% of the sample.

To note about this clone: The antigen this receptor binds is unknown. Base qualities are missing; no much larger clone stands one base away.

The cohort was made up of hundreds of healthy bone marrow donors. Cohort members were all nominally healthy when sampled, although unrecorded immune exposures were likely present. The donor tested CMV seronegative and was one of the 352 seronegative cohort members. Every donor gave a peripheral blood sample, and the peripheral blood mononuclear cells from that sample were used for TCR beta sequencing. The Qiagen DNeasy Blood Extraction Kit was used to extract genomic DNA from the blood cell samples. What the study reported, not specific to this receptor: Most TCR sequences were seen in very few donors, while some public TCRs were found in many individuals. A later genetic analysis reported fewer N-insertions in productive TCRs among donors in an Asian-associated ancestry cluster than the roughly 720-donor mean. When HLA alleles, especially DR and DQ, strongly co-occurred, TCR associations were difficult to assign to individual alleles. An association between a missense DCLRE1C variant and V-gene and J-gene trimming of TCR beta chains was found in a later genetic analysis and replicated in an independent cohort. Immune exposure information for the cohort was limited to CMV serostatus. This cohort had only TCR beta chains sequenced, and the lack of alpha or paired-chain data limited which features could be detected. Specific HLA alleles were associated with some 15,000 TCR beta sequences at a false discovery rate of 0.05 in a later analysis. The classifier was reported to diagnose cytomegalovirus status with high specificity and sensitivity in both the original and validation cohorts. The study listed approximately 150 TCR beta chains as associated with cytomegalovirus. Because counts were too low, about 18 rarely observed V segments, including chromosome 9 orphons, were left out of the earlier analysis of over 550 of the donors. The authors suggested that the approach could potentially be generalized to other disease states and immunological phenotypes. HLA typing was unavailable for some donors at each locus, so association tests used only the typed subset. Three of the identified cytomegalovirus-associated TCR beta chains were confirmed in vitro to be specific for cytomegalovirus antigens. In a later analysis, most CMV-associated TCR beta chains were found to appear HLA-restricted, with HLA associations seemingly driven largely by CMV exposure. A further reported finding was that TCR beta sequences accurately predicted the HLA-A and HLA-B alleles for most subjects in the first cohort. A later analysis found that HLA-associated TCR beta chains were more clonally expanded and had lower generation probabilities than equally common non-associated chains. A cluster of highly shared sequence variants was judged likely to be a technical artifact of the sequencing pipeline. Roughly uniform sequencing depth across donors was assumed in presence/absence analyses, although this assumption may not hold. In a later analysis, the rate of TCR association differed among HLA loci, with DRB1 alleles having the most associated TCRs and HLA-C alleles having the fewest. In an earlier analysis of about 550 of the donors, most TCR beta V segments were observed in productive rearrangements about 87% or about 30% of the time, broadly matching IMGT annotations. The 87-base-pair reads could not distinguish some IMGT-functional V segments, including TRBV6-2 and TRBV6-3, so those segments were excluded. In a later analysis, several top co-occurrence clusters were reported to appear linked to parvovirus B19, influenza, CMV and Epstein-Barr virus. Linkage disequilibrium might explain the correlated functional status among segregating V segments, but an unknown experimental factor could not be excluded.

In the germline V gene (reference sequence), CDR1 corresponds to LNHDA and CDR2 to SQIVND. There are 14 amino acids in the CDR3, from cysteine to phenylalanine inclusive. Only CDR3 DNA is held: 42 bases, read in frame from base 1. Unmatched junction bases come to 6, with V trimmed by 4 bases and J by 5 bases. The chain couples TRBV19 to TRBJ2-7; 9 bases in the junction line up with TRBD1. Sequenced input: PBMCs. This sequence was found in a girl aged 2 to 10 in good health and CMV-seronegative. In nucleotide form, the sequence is TGTGCCAGTAGTAGTGGACAGGGGAGGAACGAGCAGTACTTC. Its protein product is CASSSGQGRNEQYF.